The T cell receptor beta chain under discussion was sequenced for a study of identical twins. The study, taken as a whole, reports: Whereas memory repertoires showed no such difference, abundant cord blood beta clonotypes carried fewer insertions. For monozygotic twins, models underestimated out-of-frame TCR alpha sharing. It was cross-sectional statistical analysis, not following the same donors, that the conclusions relied on.

cDNA molecules carried unique molecular identifiers, and template switching added a universal primer site. A single record per CDR3 protein comes from TCRdb applying MiXCR to the 5' RACE reads. The sample has 500,000 to 550,000 distinct CDR3 sequences, about a fifth seen once. Concerning this clonotype itself: The target antigen is unknown.

There are 16 residues in the CDR3. V lost 6 bases to trimming and J lost 5 bases; unmatched junction nucleotides: 10. This sample also belongs to another study, concerning yellow fever vaccine responses in identical twins.

The chain is built from TRBV12-3 or TRBV12-4 and TRBJ2-1, with TRBD1 identical over 10 bases. The source is a young woman in good health. Sequencing input: CD4+ T cells sorted from blood. The CDR3 bases are TGTGCCAGCAGACCTAGAGGGGGGACAGGGGACAATGAGCAGTTCTTC. Its protein is CASRPRGGTGDNEQFF.